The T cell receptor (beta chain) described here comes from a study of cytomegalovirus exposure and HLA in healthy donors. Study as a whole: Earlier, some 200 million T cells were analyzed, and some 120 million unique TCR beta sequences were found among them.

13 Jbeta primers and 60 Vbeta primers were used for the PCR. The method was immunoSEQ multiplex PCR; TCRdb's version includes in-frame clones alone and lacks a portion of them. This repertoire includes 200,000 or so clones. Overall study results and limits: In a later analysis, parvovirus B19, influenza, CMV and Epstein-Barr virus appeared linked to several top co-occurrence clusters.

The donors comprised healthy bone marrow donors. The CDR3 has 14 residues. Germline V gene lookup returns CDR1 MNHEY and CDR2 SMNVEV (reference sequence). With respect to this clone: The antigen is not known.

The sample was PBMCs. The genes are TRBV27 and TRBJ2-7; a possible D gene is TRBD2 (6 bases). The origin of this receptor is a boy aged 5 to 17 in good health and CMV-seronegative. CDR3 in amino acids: CVARTSGDAYEQYF. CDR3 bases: TGTGTCGCCAGAACTTCGGGGGATGCCTACGAGCAGTACTTC.